This note documents a single T cell receptor beta chain sequence. Being one base from a much bigger clone, this may be a read error. The source of the sample is a study of T cells in Graves' hyperthyroidism and ophthalmopathy. This CDR3 spans 14 amino acids. With V trimmed by 11 bases and J by 8 bases, 14 bases remained unmatched. The germline gives CDR1 MRHNA, CDR2 SNTAGT. Fresh peripheral blood, about 9.9 ml, yielded the PBMCs. What was amplified from RNA transcripts were TCR beta CDR3 regions. HTBI primers drove first-round RT-PCR of the TCR CDR3. Using its own MiXCR run on the multiplex PCR reads, TCRdb lists one record per CDR3 protein. The sample yields roughly 700,000 distinct CDR3 sequences, approximately 15% seen once.

The genes are TRBV6-4 and TRBJ2-7; 11 bases match TRBD1. This sequence originates from a woman younger than 30 with Graves' hyperthyroidism. Sequenced material: blood. The CDR3 DNA is TGTGCCGGCACCCTCGAGGGACAGGGGGTAAAGCAGTACTTC. This translates into CAGTLEGQGVKQYF.